These T cell receptor beta chains were read from a single sample in a study of technical replicates of blood from several donors. Data came from immunoSEQ multiplex PCR; TCRdb stores just in-frame clones and leaves some out. This sample has over 70,000 clones, with roughly 96% found just once. The source material was T cells isolated from PBMCs. These receptor sequences come from a human donor in good health. The CDR3 runs from the conserved cysteine through the conserved F or W. D genes are given only for firm matches. Size is stated for part of the rows, as once, few or many counts, or as a class when the clone is expanded.

>once|TRBV4-1|TRBD2|TRBJ2-1
TGCGCCAGCAGCCAAGCCAGGGGACTAGCGGTTGGAAATGAGCAGTTCTTC
CASSQARGLAVGNEQFF
>NA|TRBV9|NA|TRBJ1-3
TGTGCCAGCAGCGTGGATAGGGGAAGCACCATATATTTT
CASSVDRGSTIYF
>NA|TRBV6-1|TRBD1|TRBJ1-2
TGTGCCAGCAGTTCACAGGGGGGCGATGGCTACACCTTC
CASSSQGGDGYTF
>NA|TRBV27|TRBD1|TRBJ1-2
TGTGCCAGCAGTTTTCAGGGGGGAACTGGCTACACCTTC
CASSFQGGTGYTF
>NA|TRBV27|NA|TRBJ1-1
TGTGCCAGCATGATCGGGTCAGGGTACACTGAAGCTTTCTTT
CASMIGSGYTEAFF
>NA|TRBV28|TRBD1|TRBJ2-7
TGTGCCGGGGGGGGACAGGGCTCCTACGAGCAGTACTTC
CAGGGQGSYEQYF
>NA|TRBV11-2|TRBD2|TRBJ2-3
TGTGCCAGCAGCTTAGATCTAGCGGGGGGGATCACAGATACGCAGTATTTT
CASSLDLAGGITDTQYF
>NA|TRBV11-2|NA|TRBJ1-4
TGTGCCAGCAGCCCGATCCGGGGGAGTGGAAAACTGTTTTTT
CASSPIRGSGKLFF
>NA|TRBV6-5|NA|TRBJ2-1
TGTGCCAGCACGGGGAGGGGGTGGAATGAGCAGTTCTTC
CASTGRGWNEQFF
>NA|TRBV2|TRBD1|TRBJ1-5
TGTGCCAGCAGAACCGGGACAGGAAATAGCAATCAGCCCCAGCATTTT
CASRTGTGNSNQPQHF
>NA|TRBV5-1|NA|TRBJ2-1
TGCGCCAGCAGCTTGGTGGGCGGGGGCGATGAGCAGTTCTTC
CASSLVGGGDEQFF
>NA|TRBV27|TRBD2|TRBJ2-1
TGTGCCAGCAGTTTAGTACTAGCGGGAAACAATGAGCAGTTCTTC
CASSLVLAGNNEQFF
>NA|TRBV6-1|TRBD1|TRBJ2-7
TGTGCCAGCAGTGAATTCGGGACAGGAGCCTACGAGCAGTACTTC
CASSEFGTGAYEQYF
>NA|TRBV1|NA|TRBJ2-3
TGCACCAGCAGCCAAGAAAACCTGTGGGGGGGCGGTGAGTATTTT
CTSSQENLWGGGEYF
>NA|TRBV7-9|TRBD2|TRBJ2-1
TGTGCCAGCAGCCCTCCCGGCGGGAGTTACAATGAGCAGTTCTTC
CASSPPGGSYNEQFF
>NA|TRBV9|NA|TRBJ1-3
TGTGCCAGCAGCGTAGGGGGGGGTTCTGGAAACACCATATATTTT
CASSVGGGSGNTIYF
>NA|TRBV4-1|NA|TRBJ1-1
TGCGCCAGCAGCCAAGATGAGGCGCTCTCAGGGTCGCCGAACACTGAAGCTTTCTTT
CASSQDEALSGSPNTEAFF
>NA|TRBV28|TRBD1|TRBJ1-1
TGTGCCAGCATAGGTGGCAGGGGGCGTGAGGCTTTCTTT
CASIGGRGREAFF
>NA|TRBV4-1|NA|TRBJ2-1
TGCGCCAGCAGCCCCTGGAGTAGCTCCTACAATGAGCAGTTCTTC
CASSPWSSSYNEQFF
>NA|TRBV6-5|TRBD1|TRBJ2-1
TGTGCCAGCAGGATGACAGGGGCCTCCTACAATGAGCAGTTCTTC
CASRMTGASYNEQFF
>NA|TRBV27|NA|TRBJ2-5
TGTGCCAGCAGTTTAAAGGGCTCGGGGGTGGAGACCCAGTACTTC
CASSLKGSGVETQYF
>NA|TRBV6-6|NA|TRBJ1-2
TGTGCCAGCAGTTACTCGAGCAACTATGGCTACACCTTC
CASSYSSNYGYTF
>once|TRBV7-6|NA|TRBJ1-1
TGTGCCAGCAGCTTAGTGAGAGCAGGGCCAATGAACACTGAAGCTTTCTTT
CASSLVRAGPMNTEAFF
>NA|TRBV5-4|TRBD2|TRBJ2-2
TGTGCCAGCAGCTTCTCAGCGGGAGCCGTTGGGGAGCTGTTTTTT
CASSFSAGAVGELFF
>NA|TRBV7-2|NA|TRBJ1-5
TGTGCCAGCAGCTTTCGGGGAGATCAGCCCCAGCATTTT
CASSFRGDQPQHF
>NA|TRBV7-6|NA|TRBJ1-2
TGTGCCAGCAGCTTCTCCCCCCTCTATGGCTACACCTTC
CASSFSPLYGYTF
>NA|TRBV7-9|NA|TRBJ1-2
TGTGCCAGCAGCTTAGGGCTGCCCCACTATGGCTACACCTTC
CASSLGLPHYGYTF
>NA|TRBV5-4|NA|TRBJ1-2
TGTGCCAGCAGCTACACAGAGTACTATGGCTACACCTTC
CASSYTEYYGYTF
>NA|TRBV6-5|NA|TRBJ2-1
TGTGCCAGCACCCAGGGACTTTACAATGAGCAGTTCTTC
CASTQGLYNEQFF
>NA|TRBV7-2|NA|TRBJ2-7
TGTGCCAGCAGCTTAGCGAGTCCATCCGAGCAGTACTTC
CASSLASPSEQYF
>NA|TRBV2|TRBD1|TRBJ2-5
TGTGCCAGCCTCAGGACAGGTCGAGAAGAGACCCAGTACTTC
CASLRTGREETQYF
>NA|TRBV5-1|NA|TRBJ2-7
TGCGCCAGCAGCTTGGCGTCTACTTACGAGCAGTACTTC
CASSLASTYEQYF
>NA|TRBV5-6|NA|TRBJ1-2
TGTGCCAGCAGCGGGGGGGGTTGGGGCAGGGATCATGGCTACACCTTC
CASSGGGWGRDHGYTF
>NA|TRBV27|NA|TRBJ1-6
TGTGCCAGCAGCCTGGACCAGAGGGCTCTACTCCACTTT
CASSLDQRALLHF
>NA|TRBV6-5|NA|TRBJ2-7
TGTGCCAGCAGAAGGGGGGGTGCACCCTACGAGCAGTACTTC
CASRRGGAPYEQYF
>once|TRBV7-7|TRBD2|TRBJ2-3
TGTGCCAGCAGCGCCAACCTACTAGCGGGAGGGACAGATACGCAGTATTTT
CASSANLLAGGTDTQYF
>NA|TRBV4-1|TRBD2|TRBJ2-7
TGCGCCAGCAGCCCGACTAGCGGAGCCTACGAGCAGTACTTC
CASSPTSGAYEQYF
>NA|TRBV13|NA|TRBJ1-1
TGTGCCAGCAGCTGGCCCGGACACGCTTTCTTT
CASSWPGHAFF
>NA|TRBV19|NA|TRBJ1-5
TGTGCCAGTACCGAGTATAGCAATCAGCCCCAGCATTTT
CASTEYSNQPQHF
>NA|TRBV19|TRBD1|TRBJ2-7
TGTGCCAGTACCACCCGACAGGGTTCCTACGAGCAGTACTTC
CASTTRQGSYEQYF
>NA|TRBV28|TRBD1|TRBJ1-5
TGTGCCAGCCGGAATACAGGGGGTGGCCAGCCCCAGCATTTT
CASRNTGGGQPQHF
>once|TRBV7-9|NA|TRBJ2-3
TGTGCCAGCAGCCTCGCCCCAAGGGGTAGCACAGATACGCAGTATTTT
CASSLAPRGSTDTQYF
>NA|TRBV6-4|NA|TRBJ1-5
TGTGCCAGCAGTGAAGTCGGAGGCAGTCAGCCCCAGCATTTT
CASSEVGGSQPQHF